This TCR beta chain appears in the sequencing data of a study of blood T cell repertoires in COVID-19. Germline V CDR1 and CDR2: KGHSH, LQKENI. The V segment lost 5 bases and the J segment 6 bases; nucleotides outside the gene matches: 8. The CDR3 contains 15 residues. As processed by the authors: For nucleated cells, counts were estimated from reference gene primer amplification. Sequenced by immunoSEQ multiplex PCR; TCRdb stores in-frame clones only, minus some. V and J calls plus clone size are reproduced from that table; the DNA served to infer D and trimming. The repertoire has some 200,000 clones, just under 90% of them found once; the top ten carry under 15%.

This receptor was identified in a woman in her 70s with COVID-19, enrolled during active disease. V is TRBV18 and J is TRBJ2-2; 8 bases map to TRBD1. Sequenced material: peripheral blood. The CDR3 region has the DNA TGTGCCAGCTCAACAATGACAGGGGACGCCGGGGAGCTGTTTTTT. Its translation is CASSTMTGDAGELFF. Combining the CDR3 with reference TRBV18 and TRBJ2-2 gives the whole variable domain NAGVMQNPRHLVRRRGQEARLRCSPMKGHSHVYWYRQLPEEGLKFMVYLQKENIIDESGMPKERFSAEFPKEGPSILRIQQVVRGDSAAYFCASSTMTGDAGELFFGEGSRLTVL.